The clone carrying this T cell receptor beta chain was counted only a few times. These data come from a study of identical twins. TCRdb reprocessed the 5' RACE reads via MiXCR and lists one record per CDR3 protein. The sample contains roughly 250,000 distinct CDR3 sequences, 11% to 15% of which appear only once. The CDR3 has 18 residues. Germline V gene data show CDR1 as MDHEN and CDR2 as SYDVKM. V was clipped by 6 bases and J by 4 bases; unmatched bases: 15. The rearrangement joins TRBV28 to TRBJ1-2; 12 positions agree with TRBD1. Sequenced input: memory (CD45RO+) T cells sorted from blood. This clonotype was sampled from a woman younger than 35 in good health. The CDR3 loop is CASRPLRDRGRGVYGYTF. The CDR3 bases are TGTGCCAGCAGGCCACTCCGGGACAGGGGGCGTGGAGTCTATGGCTACACCTTC.